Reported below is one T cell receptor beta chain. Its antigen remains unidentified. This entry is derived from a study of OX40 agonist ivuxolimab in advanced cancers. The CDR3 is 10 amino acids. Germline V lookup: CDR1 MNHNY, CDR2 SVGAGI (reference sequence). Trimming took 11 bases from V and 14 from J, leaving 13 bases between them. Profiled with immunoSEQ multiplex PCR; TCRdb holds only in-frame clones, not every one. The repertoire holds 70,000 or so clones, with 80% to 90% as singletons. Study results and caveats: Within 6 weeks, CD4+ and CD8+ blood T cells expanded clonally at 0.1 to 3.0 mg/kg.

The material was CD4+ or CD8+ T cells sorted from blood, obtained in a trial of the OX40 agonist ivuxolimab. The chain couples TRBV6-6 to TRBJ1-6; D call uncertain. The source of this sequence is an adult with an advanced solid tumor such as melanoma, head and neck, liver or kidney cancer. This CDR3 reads CAAVGGALHF. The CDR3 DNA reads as TGTGCCGCCGTCGGTGGGGCCCTCCACTTT.